The 20 T cell receptor beta chains reported below all come from one sample, sequenced in a study of PD-1 blockade in classical Hodgkin lymphoma. Profiled with immunoSEQ multiplex PCR; TCRdb holds only in-frame clones, not every one. The sample consists of 40,000 to 65,000 clones, 65% to 85% of them appearing once. No patient escaped relapse after autologous stem cell transplantation, and brentuximab vedotin exposure varied. Sequences were derived from peripheral blood mononuclear cells (PBMCs), sampled at baseline. The receptors were gathered from a human donor with classical Hodgkin lymphoma.

The chain links TRBV2 to TRBJ2-2; D might be TRBD1 or TRBD2, each matching 5 bases. Germline values: CDR1 SNHLY, CDR2 FYNNEI. V gave up 6 bases and J gave up 2 bases, with 10 bases separating them. CDR3 length equals 14 residues. CDR3: CASRGTSNTGELFF. CDR3 DNA: TGTGCCAGCAGAGGGACGAGTAACACCGGGGAGCTGTTTTTT. Based on the CDR3 plus reference TRBV2 and TRBJ2-2, the full variable domain is EPEVTQTPSHQVTQMGQEVILRCVPISNHLYFYWYRQILGQKVEFLVSFYNNEISEKSEIFDDQFSVERPDGSNFTLKIRSTKLEDSAMYFCASRGTSNTGELFFGEGSRLTVL.

The chain links TRBV5-4 to TRBJ2-5; TRBD1 matches 8 bases. This CDR3 is built from 15 residues. The V segment lost 0 bases and the J segment 5 bases; nucleotides outside the gene matches: 6. Germline assignment: CDR1 SGHNT and CDR2 YYREEE (reference sequence). CDR3 sequence (DNA): TGTGCCAGCAGCTTGGTGGACAGGGTGGGGGAGACCCAGTACTTC. Amino acid sequence: CASSLVDRVGETQYF.

The table lists this clone with many counts. V and J are TRBV4-1 and TRBJ2-6; tentative D call: TRBD1 (8 bases). The germline V gene has CDR1 MGHRA and CDR2 YSYEKL. V lost 5 bases and J 3 bases, leaving 14 bases between the germline ends. This CDR3 has 16 amino acids. The DNA of the CDR3 is TGCGCCAGCAGCTTCGGGGGGACAGGTGGGGCCAACGTCCTGACTTTC. As protein: CASSFGGTGGANVLTF.

The chain recombines TRBV19 with TRBJ1-5; a weak D match, TRBD1 (5 bases). Looked up from germline, CDR1 is LNHDA and CDR2 is SQIVND (reference sequence). The CDR3 totals 18 residues. The V end was cut by 4 bases, the J end by 0 bases, with 19 bases between. The DNA of the CDR3 is TGTGCCAGTAGTAGGGGCCCACCCGCGTTTCGTAGCAATCAGCCCCAGCATTTT. This codes for CASSRGPPAFRSNQPQHF.

This clone was found once. V and J are TRBV5-4 and TRBJ2-1; perhaps TRBD2 as D (6 bases). CDR3 length equals 14 residues. Germline lookup yields CDR1 SGHNT and CDR2 YYREEE (reference sequence). V was cut by 5 bases and J by 8 bases, with 17 bases left in between. CDR3 sequence: CASRVFGRGYEQFF. The CDR3 DNA sequence: TGTGCCAGCAGGGTCTTCGGGAGAGGGTATGAGCAGTTCTTC. The full variable domain, its missing parts supplied by reference TRBV5-4 and TRBJ2-1, is ETGVTQSPTHLIKTRGQQVTLRCSSQSGHNTVSWYQQALGQGPQFIFQYYREEENGRGNFPPRFSGLQFPNYSSELNVNALELDDSALYLCASRVFGRGYEQFFGPGTRLTVL.

The J gene is TRBJ2-5, the V gene TRBV6-6; TRBD1 aligns across 10 bases. The CDR3 length is 14 residues. V lost 6 bases and J lost 4; bases outside the gene matches: 5. The germline gives CDR1 MNHNY, CDR2 SVGAGI (reference sequence). The CDR3 spells CASRGQGWGETQYF. The CDR3 DNA is TGTGCCAGCAGGGGACAGGGGTGGGGAGAGACCCAGTACTTC.

The rearrangement links TRBV27 to TRBJ2-3; the D gene could be TRBD1 or TRBD2 (6 bases each). The CDR3 is 17 amino acids. CDR1 MNHEY and CDR2 SMNVEV come from the germline V gene (reference sequence). Trimming removed 3 bases from V and 5 bases from J, with 21 bases in between. The CDR3 is CASSFFSRGRGGDTQYF. The CDR3 DNA is TGTGCCAGCAGTTTCTTTTCGAGGGGCAGGGGAGGAGATACGCAGTATTTT.

The J gene is TRBJ1-1, the V gene TRBV27; 8 nucleotides match TRBD1. This CDR3 is 15 amino acids long. The germline gives CDR1 MNHEY, CDR2 SMNVEV (reference sequence). After removal of 0 bases from V and 7 bases from J, the junction contained 7 bases not matched to a gene. The CDR3 bases are TGTGCCAGCAGTTTATCAACAGGGGGACTGGTTGAAGCTTTCTTT. It encodes CASSLSTGGLVEAFF.

In this sample, this clone turned up a few times. The chain couples TRBV5-8 to TRBJ2-1; 7 bases align to TRBD1. Germline CDR1 reads SGHTS; CDR2 reads YDEGEE. The CDR3 is made up of 15 amino acids. J gave up 8 bases and V 3 bases, and 11 bases lay outside the gene matches. The CDR3 DNA reads TGTGCCAGCAGCTGGGGACAGTTGCTTAAGGATGAGCAGTTCTTC. It is translated as CASSWGQLLKDEQFF.

This clone was recorded a few times. V and J are TRBV15 and TRBJ1-1; no definite D call. The V and J ends lost 5 bases and 4 bases respectively, with 11 bases between them. CDR1 and CDR2 (germline): LNHNV, YYDKDF (reference sequence). The CDR3 is made up of 13 amino acids. The CDR3 region has the DNA TGTGCCACCAGCCATCCCCCTAGCACTGAAGCTTTCTTT. Translation gives CATSHPPSTEAFF.

This clone turned up a few times. CDR3 residues: CASSFSDGYTF. The CDR3 nucleotides read TGCGCCAGCAGCTTCTCTGATGGCTACACCTTC. The J gene is TRBJ1-2, the V gene TRBV4-1, with D uncertain. V shed 5 bases and J shed 6 bases, with 7 bases lying between them. CDR3 length: 11 amino acids. The germline V gene has CDR1 MGHRA and CDR2 YSYEKL.

This chain links TRBV6-6 with TRBJ2-3; TRBD1 agrees at 12 bases. V dropped 6 bases and J dropped 5; count of bases not matched to a gene: 6. This CDR3 is built from 15 residues. Germline CDR1 reads MNHNY; CDR2 reads SVGAGI (reference sequence). Here the CDR3 reads CASSHRDRGQDTQYF. The CDR3 nucleotides are TGTGCCAGCAGCCACCGGGACAGGGGGCAAGATACGCAGTATTTT.

The chain employs TRBV7-2 and TRBJ1-1; TRBD1 might be the D (6 bases). The CDR3 extends over 14 amino acids. The V gene's germline CDR1 is SGHTA and CDR2 FQGNSA. Trimming cost V 7 bases and J 1 base, with 13 bases left between them. CDR3 sequence reads: CASKWGHQNTEAFF. DNA of the CDR3: TGTGCCAGCAAGTGGGGACACCAGAACACTGAAGCTTTCTTT.

The chain recombines TRBV6-6 with TRBJ2-4; the match to TRBD1 covers 8 bases. Germline V gives CDR1 MNHNY, CDR2 SVGAGI (reference sequence). V dropped 2 bases and J dropped 6; count of bases not matched to a gene: 6. CDR3 length equals 15 residues. The chain's CDR3 is CASSYIGQGGNIQYF. CDR3 sequence (DNA): TGTGCCAGCAGTTACATTGGACAGGGTGGAAACATTCAGTACTTC.

This rearrangement joins TRBV9 to TRBJ2-2; TRBD1 agrees at 9 bases. The CDR3 length is 17 residues. Germline V CDR1 and CDR2: SGDLS, YYNGEE. The V segment lost 0 bases and the J segment 4 bases; nucleotides outside the gene matches: 7. This chain's CDR3 is CASSVAYGTGFTGELFF. The CDR3 nucleotides read TGTGCCAGCAGCGTAGCTTATGGGACAGGGTTCACCGGGGAGCTGTTTTTT. Supplemented by reference TRBV9 and TRBJ2-2, the full variable domain reads DSGVTQTPKHLITATGQRVTLRCSPRSGDLSVYWYQQSLDQGLQFLIQYYNGEERAKGNILERFSAQQFPDLHSELNLSSLELGDSALYFCASSVAYGTGFTGELFFGEGSRLTVL.

V and J are TRBV6-1 and TRBJ1-2, with D tentatively TRBD1 (5 bases). Trimming stripped 2 bases from V and 4 bases from J, with 11 bases between. The CDR3 runs to 14 residues. Germline assignment: CDR1 MNHNS and CDR2 SASEGT. CDR3 sequence (DNA): TGTGCCAGCAGTGAACCTACAGGACCCTATGGCTACACCTTC. This encodes CASSEPTGPYGYTF.

V gene TRBV7-2 combines with J gene TRBJ1-5; TRBD1 might be the D (6 bases). Germline V lookup: CDR1 SGHTA, CDR2 FQGNSA. The CDR3 has 15 amino acids. Between the trimmed V and J ends, which lost 1 base and 8 bases, there was a span of 15 bases. Here the CDR3 reads CASSLVGGLLEPQHF. Here the CDR3 DNA reads TGTGCCAGCAGCTTAGTGGGGGGCCTGTTGGAGCCCCAGCATTTT.

This clone was detected only a few times. The rearrangement uses TRBV20-1 and TRBJ2-1; the D is unclear. This CDR3 comprises 11 residues. Germline lookup yields CDR1 DFQATT and CDR2 SNEGSKA (reference sequence). Trimming removed 2 bases from V and 6 bases from J, with 5 bases in between. As DNA, the CDR3 is TGCAGTGCTAGAAACGGCAATGAGCAGTTCTTC. This gives the protein CSARNGNEQFF.

V usage is TRBV10-2 and J usage is TRBJ1-1, with D possibly being TRBD1 (6 bases). This CDR3 is built from 13 residues. From germline, CDR1 is WSHSY and CDR2 SAAADI. V dropped 0 bases and J dropped 5 bases, with 7 bases sitting between them. In DNA form, the CDR3 reads TGCGCCAGCAGTGAGTCGCAGGGGACTGAAGCTTTCTTT. Its protein product is CASSESQGTEAFF.

This chain joins TRBV6-5 and TRBJ1-2, with 11 bases matching TRBD1. The V and J ends lost 0 bases and 4 bases, in that order; junction bases with no gene match: 4. The CDR3 loop spans 16 amino acids. The germline V gene encodes CDR1 MNHEY and CDR2 SVGAGI. In DNA form, the CDR3 reads TGTGCCAGCAGTTACTCTGGACAGGGGGCTTTCTATGGCTACACCTTC. The encoded protein is CASSYSGQGAFYGYTF.